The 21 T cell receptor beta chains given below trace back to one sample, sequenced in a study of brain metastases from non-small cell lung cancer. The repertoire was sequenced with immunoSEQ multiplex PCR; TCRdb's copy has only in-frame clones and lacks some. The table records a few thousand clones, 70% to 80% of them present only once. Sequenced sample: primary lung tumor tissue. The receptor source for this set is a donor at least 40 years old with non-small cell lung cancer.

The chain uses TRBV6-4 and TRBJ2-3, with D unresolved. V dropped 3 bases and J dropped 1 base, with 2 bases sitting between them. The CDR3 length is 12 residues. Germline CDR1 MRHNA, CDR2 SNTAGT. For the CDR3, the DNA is TGTGCCAGCAGTGAACGCACAGATACGCAGTATTTT. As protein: CASSERTDTQYF.

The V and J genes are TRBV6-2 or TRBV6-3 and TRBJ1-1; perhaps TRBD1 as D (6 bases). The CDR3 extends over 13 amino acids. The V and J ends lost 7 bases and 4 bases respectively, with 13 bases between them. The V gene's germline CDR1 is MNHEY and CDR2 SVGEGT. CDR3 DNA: TGTGCCAGCATTTATAGGGGGACCACTGAAGCTTTCTTT. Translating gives CASIYRGTTEAFF.

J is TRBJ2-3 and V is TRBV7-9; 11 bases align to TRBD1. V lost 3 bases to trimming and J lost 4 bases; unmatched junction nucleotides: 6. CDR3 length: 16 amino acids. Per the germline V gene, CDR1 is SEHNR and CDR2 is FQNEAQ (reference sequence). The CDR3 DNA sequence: TGTGCCAGCAGCTTGGGGACAGGGGGTAAACCAGATACGCAGTATTTT. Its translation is CASSLGTGGKPDTQYF.

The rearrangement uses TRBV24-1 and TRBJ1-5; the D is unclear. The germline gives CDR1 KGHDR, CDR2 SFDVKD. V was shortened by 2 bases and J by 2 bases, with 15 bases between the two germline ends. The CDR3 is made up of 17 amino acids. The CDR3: CATSDSTGVSRNQPQHF. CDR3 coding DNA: TGTGCCACCAGTGATTCGACGGGCGTGAGCCGCAATCAGCCCCAGCATTTT.

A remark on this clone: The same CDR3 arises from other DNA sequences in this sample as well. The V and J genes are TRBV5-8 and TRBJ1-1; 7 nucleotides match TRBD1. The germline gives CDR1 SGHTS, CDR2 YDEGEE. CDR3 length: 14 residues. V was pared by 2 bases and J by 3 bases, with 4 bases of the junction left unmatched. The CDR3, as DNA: TGTGCCAGCAGCTTTTTACAGGGGTACACTGAAGCTTTCTTT. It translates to CASSFLQGYTEAFF.

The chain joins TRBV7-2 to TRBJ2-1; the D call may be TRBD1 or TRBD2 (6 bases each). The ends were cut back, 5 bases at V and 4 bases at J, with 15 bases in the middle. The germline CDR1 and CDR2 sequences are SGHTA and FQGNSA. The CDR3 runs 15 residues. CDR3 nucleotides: TGTGCCAGCAGCCGCACTAGAGGGGGGTACAATGAGCAGTTCTTC. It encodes CASSRTRGGYNEQFF.

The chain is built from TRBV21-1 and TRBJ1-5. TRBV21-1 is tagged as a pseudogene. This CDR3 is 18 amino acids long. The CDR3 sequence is CASTPGSLYAYSNQPQHF. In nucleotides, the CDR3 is TGTGCCAGCACCCCCGGGTCCCTATATGCGTATAGCAATCAGCCCCAGCATTTT.

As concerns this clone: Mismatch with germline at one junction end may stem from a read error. CDR3 bases: TGTGTCAGCAGCTTAGAGAGGGGTAGGGAAAAACTGTTTTTT. This encodes CVSSLERGREKLFF. V gene TRBV7-2 combines with J gene TRBJ1-4; possible D gene TRBD1, 5 bases. Germline lookup yields CDR1 SGHTA and CDR2 FQGNSA. CDR3 length: 14 residues.

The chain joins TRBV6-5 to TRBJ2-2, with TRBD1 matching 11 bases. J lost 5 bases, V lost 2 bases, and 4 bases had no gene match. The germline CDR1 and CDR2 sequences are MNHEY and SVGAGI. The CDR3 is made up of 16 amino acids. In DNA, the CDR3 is TGTGCCAGCAGTTACACTGGGACAGGGGGAACCGGGGAGCTGTTTTTT. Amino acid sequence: CASSYTGTGGTGELFF.

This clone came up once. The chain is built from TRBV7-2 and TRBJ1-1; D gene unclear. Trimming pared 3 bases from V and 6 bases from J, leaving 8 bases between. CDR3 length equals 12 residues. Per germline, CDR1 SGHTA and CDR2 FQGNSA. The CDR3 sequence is CASSFRTSEAFF. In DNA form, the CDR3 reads TGTGCCAGCAGCTTTAGAACCTCTGAAGCTTTCTTT. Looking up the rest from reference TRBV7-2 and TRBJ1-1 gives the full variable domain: GAGVSQSPSNKVTEKGKDVELRCDPISGHTALYWYRQSLGQGLEFLIYFQGNSAPDKSGLPSDRFSAERTGGSVSTLTIQRTQQEDSAVYLCASSFRTSEAFFGQGTRLTVV.

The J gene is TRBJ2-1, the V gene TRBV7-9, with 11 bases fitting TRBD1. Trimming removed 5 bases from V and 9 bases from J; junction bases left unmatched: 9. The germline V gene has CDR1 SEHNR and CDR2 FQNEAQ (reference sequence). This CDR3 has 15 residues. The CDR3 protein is CASSPGTGGTGEQFF. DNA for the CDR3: TGTGCCAGCAGCCCCGGGACAGGGGGTACGGGTGAGCAGTTCTTC. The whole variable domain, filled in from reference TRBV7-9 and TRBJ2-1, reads DTGVSQNPRHKITKRGQNVTFRCDPISEHNRLYWYRQTLGQGPEFLTYFQNEAQLEKSRLLSDRFSAERPKGSFSTLEIQRTEQGDSAMYLCASSPGTGGTGEQFFGPGTRLTVL.

The CDR3 is CASRPLTRTGNNYGYTF. The CDR3 DNA sequence: TGTGCCAGCAGGCCCTTAACCCGGACAGGGAATAACTATGGCTACACCTTC. The genes are TRBV27 and TRBJ1-2, with 8 bases lining up with TRBD1. Germline CDR1 and CDR2: MNHEY and SMNVEV (reference sequence). The CDR3 runs to 17 residues. V was pared by 6 bases and J by 1 base, with 13 bases of the junction left unmatched.

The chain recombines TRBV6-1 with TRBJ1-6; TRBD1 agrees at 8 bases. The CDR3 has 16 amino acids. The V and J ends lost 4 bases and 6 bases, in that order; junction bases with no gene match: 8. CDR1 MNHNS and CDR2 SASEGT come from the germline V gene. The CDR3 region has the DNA TGTGCCAGCAGTGCCGGGAGGGACAGGAGTAATTCACCCCTCCACTTT. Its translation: CASSAGRDRSNSPLHF.

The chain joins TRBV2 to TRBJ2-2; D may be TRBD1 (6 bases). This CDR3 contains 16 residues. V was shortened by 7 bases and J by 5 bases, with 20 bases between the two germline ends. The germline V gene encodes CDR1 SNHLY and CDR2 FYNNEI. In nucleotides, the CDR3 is TGTGCCAGCAATAATCCCAGGGCAGGGGTGACCGGGGAGCTGTTTTTT. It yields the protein CASNNPRAGVTGELFF.

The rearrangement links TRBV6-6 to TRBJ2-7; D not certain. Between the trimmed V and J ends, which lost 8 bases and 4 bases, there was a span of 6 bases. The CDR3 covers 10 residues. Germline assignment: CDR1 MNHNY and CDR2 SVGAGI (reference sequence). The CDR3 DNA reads TGTGCCAGCCGCGATTACGAGCAGTACTTC. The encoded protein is CASRDYEQYF.

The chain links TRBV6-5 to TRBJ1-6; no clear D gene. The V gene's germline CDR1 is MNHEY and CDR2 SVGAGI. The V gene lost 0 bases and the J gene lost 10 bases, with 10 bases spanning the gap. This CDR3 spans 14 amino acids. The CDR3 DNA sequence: TGTGCCAGCAGTTACTCGAACAGAGGGTCACCCCTCCACTTT. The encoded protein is CASSYSNRGSPLHF.

The CDR3 loop is CASSVALTGLAFF. In DNA form, the CDR3 reads TGTGCCAGCAGCGTAGCACTGACAGGGCTGGCTTTCTTT. The V gene is TRBV27, the J gene TRBJ1-1; 7 bases fit TRBD1. The V gene's germline CDR1 is MNHEY and CDR2 SMNVEV (reference sequence). CDR3 length: 13 amino acids. V shed 6 bases, J shed 11 bases, and the junction held 12 bases outside the gene matches.

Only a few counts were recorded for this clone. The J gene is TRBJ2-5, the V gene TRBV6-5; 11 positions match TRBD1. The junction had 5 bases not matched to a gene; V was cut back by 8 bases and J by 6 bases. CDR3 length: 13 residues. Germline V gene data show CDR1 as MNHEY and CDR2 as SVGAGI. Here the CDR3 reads CASGTGGLQTQYF. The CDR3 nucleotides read TGTGCCAGCGGGACAGGGGGTTTGCAGACCCAGTACTTC.

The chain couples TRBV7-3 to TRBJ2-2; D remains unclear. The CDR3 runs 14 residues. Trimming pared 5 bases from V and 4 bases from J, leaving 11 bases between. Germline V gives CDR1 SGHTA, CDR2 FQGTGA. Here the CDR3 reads CASSPDRFTGELFF. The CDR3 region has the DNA TGTGCCAGCAGCCCCGACCGATTCACCGGGGAGCTGTTTTTT.

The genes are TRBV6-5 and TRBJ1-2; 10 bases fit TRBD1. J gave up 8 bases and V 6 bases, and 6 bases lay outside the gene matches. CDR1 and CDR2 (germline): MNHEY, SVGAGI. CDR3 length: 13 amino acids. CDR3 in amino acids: CASRRQGASGYTF. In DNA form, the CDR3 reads TGTGCCAGCAGGAGACAGGGGGCTAGCGGCTACACCTTC.

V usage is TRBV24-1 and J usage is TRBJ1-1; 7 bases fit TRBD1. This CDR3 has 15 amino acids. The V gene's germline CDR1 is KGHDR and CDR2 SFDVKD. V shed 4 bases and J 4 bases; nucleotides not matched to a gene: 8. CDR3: CATSDPTGSGTEAFF. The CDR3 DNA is TGTGCCACCAGTGACCCGACAGGGAGTGGCACTGAAGCTTTCTTT.